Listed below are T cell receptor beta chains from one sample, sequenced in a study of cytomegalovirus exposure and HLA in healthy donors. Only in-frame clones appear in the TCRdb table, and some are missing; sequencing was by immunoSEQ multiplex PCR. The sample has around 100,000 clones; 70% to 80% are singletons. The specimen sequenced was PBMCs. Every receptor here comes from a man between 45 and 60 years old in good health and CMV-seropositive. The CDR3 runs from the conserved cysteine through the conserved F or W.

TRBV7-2	CASATGSGNTIYF
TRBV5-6	CASSPSRGRYEQYF
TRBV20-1	CSAIPAGGYTF
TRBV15	CATSRDWRARQETQYF
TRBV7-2	CASSSTGRDTQYF
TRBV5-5	CASRSQGYVDEQYF
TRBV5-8	CASAQVRGNSYEQYF
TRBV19	CASRQGAGETQYF
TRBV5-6	CASSLLAGGRETQYF
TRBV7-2	CASSSQGDTQYF
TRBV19	CASRGLFNTGELFF
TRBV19	CASSIFLAGGNEQFF
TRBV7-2	CASSFKSGDEQYF
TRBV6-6	CASSYSRKMNTGELFF
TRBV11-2	CASSARDADTQYF
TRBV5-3	CARSLTKRGPYSHYEQYF
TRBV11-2	CASTRTGRNEKLFF
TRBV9	CASSTLDRFHFTGELFF
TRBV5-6	CASSLVDRDTGELFF
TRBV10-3	CAISRTGGDTEAFF
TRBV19	CASSIRQGDVTGELFF
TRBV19	CASSINGGGQETQYF